This T cell receptor beta chain was obtained from a study of blood T cell repertoires in COVID-19 (dated by TCRdb to the early 2020s). In the study overall: The collaborator samples originated in the United States, Italy and Spain and spanned the acute and convalescent phases of COVID-19. The prospective study material was composed of cDNA or gDNA derived from T cells, B-cell-depleted T cells, or PBMCs. The dataset comprised deeply sampled blood TCRbeta repertoires from subjects exposed to, actively infected with, or recovered from COVID-19. The repertoires were released in a freely available public database intended as a resource for research on the immune response to SARS-CoV-2. The samples were drawn from two sources: the first 160 participants of the ongoing ImmuneRACE study, and about 1,300 subjects contributed by 6 global collaborators. A de-identified subject ID, COVID-19 status, age in years and sex were almost always included in the sample metadata. HLA class I and class II types, where available, came from metadata supplied by the sample provider rather than from assay-based typing.

Points on this clone: The antigen this receptor binds is unknown. Base-call qualities are not available, and no considerably larger clone is one nucleotide away.

At one collaborating source in Seattle, patients were enrolled during active infection and were followed longitudinally through the course of disease. The collaborating institutions used their own protocols to collect whole blood in K2EDTA tubes. For TCRbeta analysis, collaborator samples were shipped as frozen whole blood, as isolated PBMCs, or as DNA extracted from either sample type. TCRbeta CDR3 regions were amplified from genomic DNA using the immunoSEQ Assay, a bias-controlled multiplex PCR. As for the authors' bioinformatics: Within the assay, amplification of reference gene primers was used to estimate how many nucleated cells each sample contained. Sequence reads were collapsed and filtered to measure the absolute abundance of every unique TCRbeta CDR3 rearrangement. For each sample, productive Simpson clonality was calculated as the square root of Simpson's diversity index over productive rearrangements. The table comes from immuneACCESS by way of TCRdb, which keeps in-frame sequences with V and J called. Part of the clones is missing from these tables; in studies checked, under half for an unresolved V gene and the rest for unknown reasons. Clonal size and the V and J genes are those of that table, whereas D and trimming came from the DNA. The sample yields around 200,000 clones; 83% were counted once. About 1.3% of the sample is taken by the ten largest.

Study-wide conclusions, independent of this receptor: How much clinical and demographic metadata was included differed by source and by participant, and the metadata was provided uncurated.

The CDR3 holds 14 amino acids from the cysteine to the phenylalanine. The read is trimmed to its CDR3 DNA, 42 bases read in frame from base 1. Via the germline V gene (reference sequence), CDR1 is LNHDA and CDR2 SQIVND. V sheds 4 bases and J sheds 8 bases, leaving 12 bases between their ends. The origin of this receptor is a woman in her thirties with COVID-19, enrolled during active disease. Sequenced sample: peripheral blood. The chain is encoded by TRBV19 joined to TRBJ1-6; no D segment can be confidently identified. For the CDR3, the sequence is CASSTHREDSPLHF. The sequenced DNA is TGTGCCAGTAGTACACATCGAGAGGATTCACCCCTCCACTTT.